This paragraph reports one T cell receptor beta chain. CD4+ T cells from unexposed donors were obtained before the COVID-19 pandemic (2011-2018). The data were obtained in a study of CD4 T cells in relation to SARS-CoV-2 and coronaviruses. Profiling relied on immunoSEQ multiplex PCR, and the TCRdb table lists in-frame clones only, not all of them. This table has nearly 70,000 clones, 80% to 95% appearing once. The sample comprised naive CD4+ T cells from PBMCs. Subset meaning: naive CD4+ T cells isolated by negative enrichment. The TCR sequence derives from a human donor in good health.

CDR3 sequence reads: CASSRDATYEQYF. CDR3 nucleotides: TGTGCCAGCAGCCGAGACGCCACCTACGAGCAGTACTTC. The J gene is TRBJ2-7, the V gene TRBV2; D not resolved. Trimming took 6 bases from V and 2 from J, leaving 11 bases between them. Germline assignment: CDR1 SNHLY and CDR2 FYNNEI. The CDR3 sequence is 13 residues long.